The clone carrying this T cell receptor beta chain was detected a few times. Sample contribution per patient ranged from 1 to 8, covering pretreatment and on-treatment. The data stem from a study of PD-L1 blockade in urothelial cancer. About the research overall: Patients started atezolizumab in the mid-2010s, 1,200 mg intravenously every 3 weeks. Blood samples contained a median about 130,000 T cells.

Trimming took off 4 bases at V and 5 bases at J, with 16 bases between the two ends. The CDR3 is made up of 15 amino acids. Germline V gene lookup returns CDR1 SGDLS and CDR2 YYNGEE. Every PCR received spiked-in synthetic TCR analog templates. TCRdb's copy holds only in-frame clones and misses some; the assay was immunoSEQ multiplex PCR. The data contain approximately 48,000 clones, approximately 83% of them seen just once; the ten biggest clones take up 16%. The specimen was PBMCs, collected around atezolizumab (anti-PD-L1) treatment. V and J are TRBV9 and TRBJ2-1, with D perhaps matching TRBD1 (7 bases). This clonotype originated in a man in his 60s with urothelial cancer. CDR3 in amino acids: CASSPDRRGNNEQFF. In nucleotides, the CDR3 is TGTGCCAGCAGCCCGGACAGGAGGGGTAACAATGAGCAGTTCTTC.